Listed here are 8 T cell receptor beta chains from one sample, sequenced in a study of T cell responses to AZD1222 COVID-19 vaccine. The assay was immunoSEQ multiplex PCR, and TCRdb's table has in-frame clones only and misses some. The sample has about 130,000 clones, 88% seen once. Specimen: peripheral blood, collected on day 0 of AZD1222 vaccination. Receptors were obtained from an adult in good health.

This rearrangement joins TRBV7-3 to TRBJ1-3; a weak D match, TRBD1 (5 bases). V gave up 5 bases and J gave up 5 bases, with 10 bases separating them. The CDR3 spans 13 residues. Looked up from germline, CDR1 is SGHTA and CDR2 is FQGTGA. The CDR3 coding sequence is TGTGCCAGCAGCCAAGGGGAAAGAAACACCATATATTTT. This translates into CASSQGERNTIYF.

V usage is TRBV9 and J usage is TRBJ2-7, with 7 positions matching TRBD1. V was pared by 3 bases and J by 0 bases, with 3 bases of the junction left unmatched. The CDR3 loop spans 14 amino acids. The germline V gene has CDR1 SGDLS and CDR2 YYNGEE. CDR3 bases: TGTGCCAGCAGCGCTGGGACAGACTCCTACGAGCAGTACTTC. Amino acid sequence: CASSAGTDSYEQYF.

A single count supports this clone. The CDR3 sequence: CASSQGEGWHTEAFF. DNA of the CDR3: TGCGCCAGCAGCCAAGGGGAGGGGTGGCACACTGAAGCTTTCTTT. This chain uses TRBV4-1 with TRBJ1-1; TRBD1 is a possible D gene (5 bases). The CDR3 runs to 15 residues. Between the trimmed V and J ends, which lost 1 base and 3 bases, there was a span of 12 bases. Per germline, CDR1 MGHRA and CDR2 YSYEKL.

This chain joins TRBV27 and TRBJ1-2; weak D call: TRBD1 (5 bases). Trimming left V 1 base short and J 7 bases short, with 10 bases between. Germline V gene sequence: CDR1 MNHEY, CDR2 SMNVEV (reference sequence). CDR3 length: 13 amino acids. The CDR3 spells CASSLWSGAGYTF. The CDR3 coding sequence is TGTGCCAGCAGTTTATGGTCCGGGGCTGGCTACACCTTC.

The V call is TRBV21-1, the J call TRBJ1-1. TRBV21-1 is a pseudogene locus. The length of the CDR3 is 13 residues. The CDR3 spells CASSNGANTEAFF. DNA for the CDR3: TGTGCCAGCAGCAACGGGGCGAACACTGAAGCTTTCTTT.

A remark on this clone: The junction departs from the called germline gene at one end, perhaps through a read error. This chain links TRBV7-7 with TRBJ1-4; D ambiguous. The CDR3 consists of 16 residues. CDR1 SSHAT and CDR2 FNYEAQ come from the germline V gene (reference sequence). Here the CDR3 reads CASSPGLHRVNEKLFF. The CDR3 nucleotides read TGTGCTAGCAGCCCCGGTCTCCATCGGGTTAATGAAAAACTGTTTTTT.

DNA of the CDR3: TGTGCCAGCAGCTCCCGGACCTCTGGAAACACCATATATTTT. Its protein product is CASSSRTSGNTIYF. The chain has TRBV5-4 and TRBJ1-3; D is undetermined. The CDR3 covers 14 residues. The germline V and J ends were trimmed by 3 bases and 0 bases, with 7 bases remaining between them. Looked up from germline, CDR1 is SGHNT and CDR2 is YYREEE (reference sequence). The full variable domain, in which reference TRBV5-4 and TRBJ1-3 provide the parts outside the CDR3, is ETGVTQSPTHLIKTRGQQVTLRCSSQSGHNTVSWYQQALGQGPQFIFQYYREEENGRGNFPPRFSGLQFPNYSSELNVNALELDDSALYLCASSSRTSGNTIYFGEGSWLTVV.

To note about this clone: The junction does not match germline at one end; this may be a read error. The rearrangement links TRBV25-1 to TRBJ2-6; 8 bases are shared with TRBD1. The CDR3 covers 16 residues. Germline CDR1 and CDR2: MGHDK and SYGVNS. In DNA, the CDR3 is TGTGCCAGCAGCGGACAGGGAAAGACTGGGGCCAACGTCCTGACTTTT. Its protein is CASSGQGKTGANVLTF. Drawing the rest from reference TRBV25-1 and TRBJ2-6, the complete variable domain is EADIYQTPRYLVIGTGKKITLECSQTMGHDKMYWYQQDPGMELHLIHYSYGVNSTEKGDLSSESTVSRIRTEHFPLTLESARPSHTSQYLCASSGQGKTGANVLTFGAGSRLTVL.